These 21 T cell receptor beta chains originate from one sample sequenced in a study of shared clonotypes between healthy human individuals. Sequencing was performed with immunoSEQ multiplex PCR; in TCRdb, only in-frame clones are kept and a portion is missing. Altogether approximately 2,000,000 clones are present, just under 95% being singletons, with the ten largest covering 0.3% to 0.4%. The sequenced sample was naive CD4+ T cells from PBMCs. The subset: CD45RA+ positively selected. These receptors were obtained from a man between 18 and 35 years old in good health. Some clones in this sample may be carry-over from other donors' samples.

This clone was picked up one time. The V gene is TRBV6-5, the J gene TRBJ1-2; 9 nucleotides match TRBD1. J was trimmed by 0 bases and V by 2 bases; bases with no gene match: 1. Germline CDR1 and CDR2: MNHEY and SVGAGI. The CDR3 is made up of 15 amino acids. CDR3 amino acids: CASSYRTGANYGYTF. The CDR3 region has the DNA TGTGCCAGCAGTTACCGGACAGGGGCTAACTATGGCTACACCTTC.

This chain connects TRBV21-1 to TRBJ2-7; TRBD1 is the table's D call, not checked against the DNA. TRBV21-1 is designated a pseudogene. The CDR3 consists of 15 residues. The CDR3 spells CATLPGTGGYNEQYF. CDR3 nucleotides: TGTGCCACCCTGCCGGGGACAGGGGGCTACAACGAGCAGTACTTC.

The rearrangement uses TRBV2 and TRBJ2-3; D gene ambiguous. The CDR3 is made up of 14 amino acids. Trimming shortened V by 4 bases and J by 1 base, and 9 bases separated the two germline ends. Germline V CDR1 and CDR2: SNHLY, FYNNEI. Here the CDR3 DNA reads TGTGCCAGCAGTGTTACGGACCGCACAGATACGCAGTATTTT. It specifies CASSVTDRTDTQYF.

CDR3 bases: TGTGCCAGCAGTATTGACAGGGGGCGAGACGAGCAGTACTTC. It yields the protein CASSIDRGRDEQYF. The chain couples TRBV7-2 to TRBJ2-7; 10 bases are a match to TRBD1. The V and J ends lost 6 bases and 5 bases, in that order; junction bases with no gene match: 7. This CDR3 has 14 amino acids. Germline CDR1 SGHTA, CDR2 FQGNSA.

The chain recombines TRBV6-1 with TRBJ1-3; weak D call: TRBD1 (5 bases). Germline V gene sequence: CDR1 MNHNS, CDR2 SASEGT. This CDR3 contains 13 residues. This CDR3 is CETRELSGNTIYF. In nucleotides, the CDR3 is TGTGAAACCAGGGAGCTCTCTGGAAACACCATATATTTT.

The chain is built from TRBV4-1 and TRBJ2-7; 9 positions match TRBD2. After removal of 1 base from V and 3 bases from J, the junction contained 13 bases not matched to a gene. This CDR3 has 18 amino acids. From germline, CDR1 is MGHRA and CDR2 YSYEKL. The CDR3 is CASSQADTSSGASYEQYF. CDR3 sequence (DNA): TGCGCCAGCAGCCAAGCCGACACATCTAGCGGGGCCAGCTACGAGCAGTACTTC.

V gene TRBV6-1 combines with J gene TRBJ1-1; no clear D. Germline V gene sequence: CDR1 MNHNS, CDR2 SASEGT. V lost 5 bases and J lost 1, with 11 bases in between. The CDR3 sequence is 14 residues long. Here the CDR3 reads CASSLGVPNTEAFF. The DNA for the CDR3 is TGTGCCAGCAGTCTTGGAGTCCCGAACACTGAAGCTTTCTTT.

Details on this clone: Different DNA sequences within this sample yield the same CDR3. The chain links TRBV6-6 to TRBJ2-5; D ambiguous. The CDR3 spans 11 residues. Germline V CDR1 and CDR2: MNHNY, SVGAGI (reference sequence). V was pared by 5 bases and J by 3 bases, with 4 bases between. CDR3 loop: CASSAKETQYF. For the CDR3, the DNA is TGTGCCAGCAGTGCTAAAGAGACCCAGTACTTC.

The chain couples TRBV28 to TRBJ2-2; D might be TRBD1 or TRBD2, each matching 5 bases. CDR1 and CDR2 (germline): MDHEN, SYDVKM. The CDR3 loop spans 14 amino acids. Trimming stripped 4 bases from V and 5 bases from J, with 11 bases between. The CDR3 nucleotides read TGTGCCAGCAGTTATGGGGGACGGACCGGGGAGCTGTTTTTT. Its protein product is CASSYGGRTGELFF.

The V call is TRBV2, the J call TRBJ1-5, with TRBD1 identical over 7 bases. CDR1 is SNHLY, CDR2 FYNNEI, per germline. Trimming cost V 4 bases and J 15 bases; bases outside gene matches: 12. This CDR3 has 13 amino acids. Here the CDR3 DNA reads TGTGCCAGCAGTGGACAGGGTGTTGAGGATGCGCATTTT. It encodes CASSGQGVEDAHF.

Points on this clone: Other DNA sequences within the sample encode an identical CDR3. The V gene is TRBV27, the J gene TRBJ2-1, with D perhaps assigned TRBD1 or TRBD2 (6 bases each). CDR1 and CDR2 (germline): MNHEY, SMNVEV (reference sequence). The CDR3 is made up of 17 amino acids. The V gene lost 1 base and the J gene lost 0 bases, with 13 bases spanning the gap. CDR3 sequence: CASSLFSGGGSYNEQFF. CDR3 bases: TGTGCCAGCAGTTTATTTAGCGGAGGGGGCTCCTACAATGAGCAGTTCTTC.

The chain carries TRBV7-9 and TRBJ2-7, with D perhaps TRBD2 (5 bases). The CDR3 has 13 residues. Germline-derived CDR1 and CDR2 are SEHNR and FQNEAQ (reference sequence). V gave up 2 bases and J gave up 7 bases, with 12 bases separating them. The DNA of the CDR3 is TGTGCCAGCAGCTTATTTGGGGAGCGGGAGCAGTACTTC. It specifies CASSLFGEREQYF. Drawing the rest from reference TRBV7-9 and TRBJ2-7, the complete variable domain is DTGVSQNPRHKITKRGQNVTFRCDPISEHNRLYWYRQTLGQGPEFLTYFQNEAQLEKSRLLSDRFSAERPKGSFSTLEIQRTEQGDSAMYLCASSLFGEREQYFGPGTRLTVT.

The chain uses TRBV4-2 and TRBJ2-1, with 16 bases lining up with TRBD2. This CDR3 spans 17 amino acids. The ends lost 3 bases at V and 10 bases at J; junction bases unmatched: 9. CDR1 and CDR2 from the germline V gene are LGHNA and YNFKEQ. The CDR3 region is CASSQVGTSGRAGEQFF. The CDR3 DNA sequence: TGTGCCAGCAGCCAGGTTGGGACTAGCGGGAGGGCCGGGGAGCAGTTCTTC.

This rearrangement joins TRBV7-3 to TRBJ2-6; D is ambiguous. Trimming stripped 2 bases from V and 1 base from J, with 3 bases between. The CDR3 runs to 14 residues. Germline CDR1 is SGHTA and CDR2 is FQGTGA. The CDR3 protein is CASSLQSGANVLTF. The DNA for the CDR3 is TGTGCCAGCAGCTTACAATCTGGGGCCAACGTCCTGACTTTC.

As for this clone: Other DNA sequences in the sample encode the same CDR3. The chain employs TRBV14 and TRBJ2-3; D gene unclear. Germline CDR1 is SGHDN and CDR2 is FVKESK. This CDR3 region has 14 residues. V lost 4 bases, J lost 3 bases, and 11 bases lay in between. The CDR3 loop is CASSPLLGTDTQYF. The CDR3 nucleotides are TGTGCCAGCAGCCCGCTATTGGGAACAGATACGCAGTATTTT. Full variable domain (rest looked up from reference TRBV14 and TRBJ2-3): EAGVTQFPSHSVIEKGQTVTLRCDPISGHDNLYWYRRVMGKEIKFLLHFVKESKQDESGMPNNRFLAERTGGTYSTLKVQPAELEDSGVYFCASSPLLGTDTQYFGPGTRLTVL.

The chain links TRBV5-1 to TRBJ2-5; 7 bases are a match to TRBD1. The CDR3 has 17 amino acids. After removal of 4 bases from V and 4 bases from J, the junction contained 16 bases not matched to a gene. Germline V gene data show CDR1 as SGHRS and CDR2 as YFSETQ. The CDR3 DNA reads as TGCGCCAGCAGCCACACCCCGACAGGGCAGTTGGGAGAGACCCAGTACTTC. This encodes CASSHTPTGQLGETQYF.

J is TRBJ2-3 and V is TRBV5-1; 8 bases map to TRBD2. The junction had 7 bases not matched to a gene; V was cut back by 5 bases and J by 5 bases. This CDR3 spans 14 amino acids. Germline V lookup: CDR1 SGHRS, CDR2 YFSETQ. In DNA, the CDR3 is TGCGCCAGCAGAACTAGCGGCCAGGGAGATACGCAGTATTTT. It encodes CASRTSGQGDTQYF.

The rearrangement joins TRBV5-1 to TRBJ2-1; tentatively, D is TRBD1 (6 bases). The CDR3 spans 16 residues. The germline V and J ends were trimmed by 3 bases and 1 base, with 14 bases remaining between them. The germline V gene encodes CDR1 SGHRS and CDR2 YFSETQ. CDR3 bases: TGCGCCAGCAGCTCATCCGGGACACCGTCCTACAATGAGCAGTTCTTC. The encoded protein is CASSSSGTPSYNEQFF.

This chain links TRBV9 with TRBJ1-4; a possible D gene is TRBD1 (6 bases). There are 16 residues in the CDR3. Germline V lookup: CDR1 SGDLS, CDR2 YYNGEE. V was clipped by 0 bases and J by 7 bases, with 16 bases between them. As DNA, the CDR3 is TGTGCCAGCAGCGTAGGTTTCGGGGGCGCGGGTGAAAAACTGTTTTTT. Its protein is CASSVGFGGAGEKLFF. The full variable domain, its missing parts supplied by reference TRBV9 and TRBJ1-4, is DSGVTQTPKHLITATGQRVTLRCSPRSGDLSVYWYQQSLDQGLQFLIQYYNGEERAKGNILERFSAQQFPDLHSELNLSSLELGDSALYFCASSVGFGGAGEKLFFGSGTQLSVL.

This clone was recorded once. This chain's CDR3 is CASSPASNYGYTF. In DNA form, the CDR3 reads TGTGCCAGCTCACCCGCATCAAACTATGGCTACACCTTC. This chain links TRBV18 with TRBJ1-2, with D unresolved. The CDR3 sequence is 13 residues long. CDR1 KGHSH and CDR2 LQKENI come from the germline V gene. Trimming removed 3 bases from V and 2 bases from J, with 7 bases in between.

The chain recombines TRBV30 with TRBJ1-4; D ambiguous. Germline V gene sequence: CDR1 GTSNPN, CDR2 SVGIG (reference sequence). The CDR3 runs to 16 residues. The germline V and J ends were trimmed by 1 base and 8 bases, with 20 bases remaining between them. In nucleotides, the CDR3 is TGTGCCTGGAGTGCCCCCCCACGGGCCGATAGGGAAAAACTGTTTTTT. This translates into CAWSAPPRADREKLFF.